These 22 T cell receptor beta chains originate from one sample sequenced in a study of blood T cell repertoires in COVID-19. Only in-frame clones appear in the TCRdb table, and some are missing; sequencing was by immunoSEQ multiplex PCR. The sample contains about 140,000 clones, 75% to 90% of which appear only once. Sequenced material: peripheral blood. The receptors originated from a woman older than 75 with acute or convalescent COVID-19.

The rearrangement links TRBV7-2 to TRBJ1-5, with 7 bases matching TRBD1. The V and J ends lost 4 bases and 4 bases, in that order; junction bases with no gene match: 7. The CDR3 runs to 15 residues. CDR1 and CDR2 (germline): SGHTA, FQGNSA. The CDR3 is CASSYDGQANQPQHF. The CDR3 DNA sequence: TGTGCCAGCAGCTACGACGGACAGGCTAATCAGCCCCAGCATTTT.

The CDR3: CASRRQGALNSPLHF. CDR3 nucleotides: TGTGCCAGCAGAAGACAGGGGGCCCTGAATTCACCCCTCCACTTT. The V gene is TRBV2, the J gene TRBJ1-6; 10 bases line up with TRBD1. Germline trimming cut 6 bases from V and 7 bases from J; bases unmatched to any gene: 6. CDR3 length: 15 residues. The V gene's germline CDR1 is SNHLY and CDR2 FYNNEI.

The rearrangement links TRBV19 to TRBJ2-1, with 7 nucleotides matching TRBD1. Germline-derived CDR1 and CDR2 are LNHDA and SQIVND (reference sequence). The CDR3 loop spans 12 amino acids. With 7 bases clipped from V and 9 bases from J, the junction kept 6 bases outside the gene matches. CDR3 bases: TGTGCCAGTATCCACCACAGGGGTGAGCAGTTCTTC. This encodes CASIHHRGEQFF. Filled out from reference TRBV19 and TRBJ2-1, the complete variable domain reads DGGITQSPKYLFRKEGQNVTLSCEQNLNHDAMYWYRQDPGQGLRLIYYSQIVNDFQKGDIAEGYSVSREKKESFPLTVTSAQKNPTAFYLCASIHHRGEQFFGPGTRLTVL.

The CDR3 DNA is TGTGCCAGCAGCTTAGCCCGGGAGCTCAATCAGCCCCAGCATTTT. Encoded protein: CASSLARELNQPQHF. The chain is built from TRBV13 and TRBJ1-5; D uncertain. This CDR3 region has 15 residues. Germline CDR1 and CDR2: PRHDT and FYEKMQ (reference sequence). Trimming removed 1 base from V and 3 bases from J, with 10 bases in between.

A single count supports this clone. This chain connects TRBV24-1 to TRBJ2-3, with 12 bases matching TRBD2. J lost 2 bases, V lost 4 bases, and 12 bases had no gene match. The CDR3 extends over 19 amino acids. Per the germline V gene, CDR1 is KGHDR and CDR2 is SFDVKD. Here the CDR3 reads CATSDRLAGEQPPTDTQYF. The CDR3 DNA sequence: TGTGCCACCAGTGACAGACTAGCGGGGGAGCAACCACCCACAGATACGCAGTATTTT.

The chain is built from TRBV6-5 and TRBJ2-1, with 10 bases identical to TRBD2. Germline lookup yields CDR1 MNHEY and CDR2 SVGAGI. The CDR3 extends over 14 amino acids. V shed 5 bases and J 5 bases; nucleotides not matched to a gene: 3. CDR3 sequence reads: CASSRTSGNNEQFF. The CDR3 nucleotides are TGTGCCAGCAGTCGGACTAGCGGAAACAATGAGCAGTTCTTC.

V and J are TRBV15 and TRBJ2-5; D gene unclear. Between the trimmed V and J ends, which lost 1 base and 2 bases, there was a span of 8 bases. This CDR3 is built from 14 residues. Germline CDR1 reads LNHNV; CDR2 reads YYDKDF (reference sequence). This chain's CDR3 is CATSRGAPQETQYF. DNA of the CDR3: TGTGCCACCAGCAGAGGGGCACCTCAAGAGACCCAGTACTTC.

The chain uses TRBV3-1 (or the pseudogene TRBV3-2) and TRBJ1-2, with a weak D call TRBD1 (6 bases). The CDR3 consists of 14 residues. CDR1 is LGHDT, CDR2 YNNKEL, per germline (reference sequence). The V and J ends lost 4 bases and 4 bases respectively, with 13 bases between them. This chain's CDR3 is CASSLQGLGYGYTF. The CDR3 nucleotides read TGTGCCAGCAGCCTCCAGGGGCTCGGCTATGGCTACACCTTC.

This clone has only one observation. The chain uses TRBV7-2 and TRBJ2-2, with D possibly matching TRBD2 (5 bases). The V gene lost 5 bases and the J gene lost 5 bases, with 15 bases spanning the gap. The germline gives CDR1 SGHTA, CDR2 FQGNSA. The CDR3 sequence is 15 residues long. CDR3 region: CASSPRGGLTGELFF. For the CDR3, the DNA is TGTGCCAGCAGCCCCCGTGGAGGTTTAACCGGGGAGCTGTTTTTT.

This chain joins TRBV27 and TRBJ2-3, with 13 bases matching TRBD2. Trimming at V came to 6 bases and at J to 4 bases, leaving 4 bases not matched to a gene. The CDR3 is 15 residues long. The germline V gene has CDR1 MNHEY and CDR2 SMNVEV (reference sequence). CDR3 sequence reads: CASSPGTSGADTQYF. The CDR3 DNA is TGTGCCAGCAGCCCCGGGACTAGCGGGGCAGATACGCAGTATTTT.

This chain links TRBV2 with TRBJ1-2, with D perhaps TRBD1 (6 bases). V gave up 7 bases and J gave up 5 bases, with 17 bases separating them. Germline V gives CDR1 SNHLY, CDR2 FYNNEI. The CDR3 sequence is 14 residues long. DNA for the CDR3: TGTGCCAGCATACAACAGGGATTTTTTTATGGCTACACCTTC. Its translation: CASIQQGFFYGYTF.

The chain links TRBV4-1 to TRBJ2-1, with 7 bases that match TRBD2. V dropped 0 bases and J dropped 2; count of bases not matched to a gene: 4. The CDR3 consists of 16 residues. From germline, CDR1 is MGHRA and CDR2 YSYEKL. The CDR3 sequence is CASSQDLLAAYNEQFF. Written as DNA, the CDR3 is TGCGCCAGCAGCCAAGATCTCCTAGCGGCCTACAATGAGCAGTTCTTC.

The chain uses TRBV28 and TRBJ1-1; 8 bases fit TRBD1. The CDR3 sequence is 19 residues long. Germline assignment: CDR1 MDHEN and CDR2 SYDVKM. With V trimmed by 11 bases and J by 0 bases, 23 bases remained unmatched. The CDR3 DNA sequence: TGTGCCGGTAACGGGGCAAGGGACAGGACCCAACTCATGAACACTGAAGCTTTCTTT. Its translation: CAGNGARDRTQLMNTEAFF.

The rearrangement joins TRBV4-2 to TRBJ2-5; the match to TRBD2 covers 10 bases. The CDR3 contains 15 residues. Germline V gene data show CDR1 as LGHNA and CDR2 as YNFKEQ. V dropped 6 bases and J dropped 6; count of bases not matched to a gene: 10. The CDR3 region is CASRLAGKSRKTQYF. CDR3 DNA sequence: TGTGCCAGCAGACTAGCGGGGAAAAGCAGAAAGACCCAGTACTTC.

The chain employs TRBV9 and TRBJ2-2; D may be TRBD1 (5 bases). CDR3 length equals 16 residues. Trimming cost V 0 bases and J 6 bases, with 15 bases left between them. Germline V gene sequence: CDR1 SGDLS, CDR2 YYNGEE. The CDR3 reads CASSVVGQGLAGELFF. The CDR3 DNA follows: TGTGCCAGCAGCGTAGTTGGTCAGGGCCTCGCCGGGGAGCTGTTTTTT.

J is TRBJ2-7 and V is TRBV7-8, with 10 bases identical to TRBD1. Germline V gene sequence: CDR1 SGHVS, CDR2 FQNEAQ. V lost 1 base to trimming and J lost 5 bases; unmatched junction nucleotides: 14. CDR3 size: 18 residues. The CDR3: CASSLVPTGGLRSHEQYF. The CDR3 nucleotides are TGTGCCAGCAGCTTAGTGCCGACAGGGGGCCTACGTAGTCACGAGCAGTACTTC.

V and J are TRBV11-2 and TRBJ2-5, with 7 positions matching TRBD2. The ends lost 1 base at V and 8 bases at J; junction bases unmatched: 16. CDR1 and CDR2 (germline): SGHAT, FQNNGV. The CDR3 spans 17 residues. The CDR3 reads CASSLGTSSGPRGTQYF. DNA of the CDR3: TGTGCCAGCAGCTTAGGAACAAGTAGCGGGCCCCGAGGAACCCAGTACTTC.

The J gene is TRBJ2-2, the V gene TRBV28, with a weak D call TRBD1 (6 bases). The germline gives CDR1 MDHEN, CDR2 SYDVKM. V shed 0 bases and J shed 0 bases, with 17 bases lying between them. The CDR3 has 19 residues. The CDR3 spells CASSLWGRMGASNTGELFF. CDR3 bases: TGTGCCAGCAGTTTATGGGGAAGGATGGGGGCGTCGAACACCGGGGAGCTGTTTTTT. The whole variable domain, filled in from reference TRBV28 and TRBJ2-2, reads DVKVTQSSRYLVKRTGEKVFLECVQDMDHENMFWYRQDPGLGLRLIYFSYDVKMKEKGDIPEGYSVSREKKERFSLILESASTNQTSMYLCASSLWGRMGASNTGELFFGEGSRLTVL.

This clone was observed a handful of times. This chain links TRBV24-1 with TRBJ1-2; possible D gene TRBD1, 5 bases. The CDR3 extends over 14 amino acids. Between the trimmed V and J ends, which lost 4 bases and 2 bases, there was a span of 10 bases. In germline, CDR1 is KGHDR, CDR2 SFDVKD. The CDR3 DNA sequence: TGTGCCACCAGTGACATACAGGCAAACTATGGCTACACCTTC. Its protein is CATSDIQANYGYTF.

The chain joins TRBV7-8 to TRBJ1-2; 7 bases fit TRBD1. CDR3 length equals 15 residues. J gave up 4 bases and V 1 base, and 6 bases lay outside the gene matches. Germline CDR1 reads SGHVS; CDR2 reads FQNEAQ. CDR3 sequence: CASSLGGQISYGYTF. CDR3 nucleotide sequence: TGTGCCAGCAGCTTAGGGGGACAGATCTCCTATGGCTACACCTTC.

The V and J genes are TRBV6-5 and TRBJ2-7, with 7 bases fitting TRBD2. Trimming at V came to 6 bases and at J to 2 bases, leaving 10 bases not matched to a gene. CDR3 length equals 15 residues. Germline-derived CDR1 and CDR2 are MNHEY and SVGAGI. The CDR3 region has the DNA TGTGCCAGCAGGGGAGGGGCTAGCGGACCCTACGAGCAGTACTTC. It is translated as CASRGGASGPYEQYF.

This clone was found once. This chain joins TRBV7-2 and TRBJ2-3; the match to TRBD1 covers 8 bases. The germline V gene encodes CDR1 SGHTA and CDR2 FQGNSA. The CDR3 extends over 15 amino acids. V trimming: 5 bases; J trimming: 3 bases; junction bases outside the gene matches: 7. Here the CDR3 reads CASSQQGGVTDTQYF. The CDR3 bases are TGTGCCAGCAGCCAACAGGGGGGAGTGACAGATACGCAGTATTTT.